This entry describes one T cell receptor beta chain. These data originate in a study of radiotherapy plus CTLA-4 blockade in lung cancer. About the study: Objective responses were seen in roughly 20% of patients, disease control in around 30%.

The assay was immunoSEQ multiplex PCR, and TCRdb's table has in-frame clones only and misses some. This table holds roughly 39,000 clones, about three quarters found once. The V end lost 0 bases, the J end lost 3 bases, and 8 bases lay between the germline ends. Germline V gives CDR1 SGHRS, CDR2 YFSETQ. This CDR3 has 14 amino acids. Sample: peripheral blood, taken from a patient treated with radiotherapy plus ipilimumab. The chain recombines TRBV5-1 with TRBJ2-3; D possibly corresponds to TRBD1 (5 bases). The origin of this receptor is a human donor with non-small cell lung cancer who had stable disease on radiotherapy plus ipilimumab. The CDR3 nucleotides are TGCGCCAGCAGCTTGGTTACAGGAACAGATACGCAGTATTTT. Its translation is CASSLVTGTDTQYF.